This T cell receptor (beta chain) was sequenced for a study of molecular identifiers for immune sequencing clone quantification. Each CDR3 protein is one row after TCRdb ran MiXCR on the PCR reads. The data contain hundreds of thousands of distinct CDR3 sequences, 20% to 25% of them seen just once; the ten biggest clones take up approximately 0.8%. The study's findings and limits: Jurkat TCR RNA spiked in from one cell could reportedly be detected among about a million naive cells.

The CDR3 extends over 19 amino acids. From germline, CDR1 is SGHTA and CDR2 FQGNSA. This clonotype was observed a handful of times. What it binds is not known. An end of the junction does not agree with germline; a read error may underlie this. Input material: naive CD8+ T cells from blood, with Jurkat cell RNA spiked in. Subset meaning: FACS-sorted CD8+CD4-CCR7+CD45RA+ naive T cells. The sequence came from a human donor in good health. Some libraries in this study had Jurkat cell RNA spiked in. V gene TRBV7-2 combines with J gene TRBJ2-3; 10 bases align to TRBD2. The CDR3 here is CAGSLVGLAGVLDTDTQYF. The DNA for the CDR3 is TGTGCCGGCAGCTTAGTTGGCCTAGCGGGAGTACTCGACACAGATACGCAGTATTTT.